This TCR beta chain came from a study of Ad26.COV2.S vaccination and SARS-CoV-2 variants. Overall study: Trial arm assignment for the donor was COV1001 Ad26.COV2.S. Once, or twice with 56 days between doses, Ad26.COV2.S was given intramuscularly.

Noted treatment: roughly 20 received Ad26.COV2.S at low or high dose, single or two shots; five or six received placebo; per-sample allocation not given. The samples date from day 63 after the first vaccine or placebo injection. What was given as vaccine was an Ad26 vector encoding Wuhan-strain SARS-CoV-2 spike. V lost 1 base, J lost 5 bases, and 12 bases lay in between. The germline V gene encodes CDR1 SGHDT and CDR2 YYEEEE. CDR3 length: 14 residues. TCRdb's table, derived via immunoSEQ multiplex PCR, lists solely in-frame clones and lacks some. This sample has about 350,000 clones; about 87% occur once, and the top ten carry around 6.1%.

The sample here was peripheral blood, taken in a trial of Ad26.COV2.S vaccine versus placebo. The rearrangement uses TRBV5-6 and TRBJ2-5; the D is unclear. This receptor was taken from a person between 18 and 65 years old who received the Ad26.COV2.S COVID-19 vaccine or a placebo. Written as DNA, the CDR3 is TGTGCCAGCAGCTTGCTCGAACCTCGGGAGACCCAGTACTTC. Amino acids: CASSLLEPRETQYF.